The 2 T cell receptor beta chains presented below share a single source sample, sequenced in a study of PD-L1 blockade in urothelial cancer. This table comes from immunoSEQ multiplex PCR, and its TCRdb copy is limited to in-frame clones, with some not included. The sample yields about 20,000 clones, about 86% seen once. Material: PBMCs, obtained around atezolizumab (anti-PD-L1) treatment. Receptors originate from a man between 50 and 59 years old with urothelial cancer.

The CDR3 spells CASGLAGGNPTYEQYF. As DNA, the CDR3 is TGTGCCAGCGGTCTAGCGGGAGGTAACCCGACCTACGAGCAGTACTTC. The rearrangement links TRBV27 to TRBJ2-7; 11 nucleotides align to TRBD2. The CDR3 is 16 amino acids. The germline CDR1 and CDR2 sequences are MNHEY and SMNVEV (reference sequence). J gave up 2 bases and V 8 bases, and 11 bases lay outside the gene matches.

The CDR3 DNA follows: TGTGCCAGTAGATCAGGGTTCCACGAGCAGTACTTC. Its protein product is CASRSGFHEQYF. The V call is TRBV27, the J call TRBJ2-7, with a weak D call TRBD1 (5 bases). CDR1 is MNHEY, CDR2 SMNVEV, per germline (reference sequence). V lost 9 bases and J 5 bases, leaving 14 bases between the germline ends. The CDR3 is 12 amino acids.